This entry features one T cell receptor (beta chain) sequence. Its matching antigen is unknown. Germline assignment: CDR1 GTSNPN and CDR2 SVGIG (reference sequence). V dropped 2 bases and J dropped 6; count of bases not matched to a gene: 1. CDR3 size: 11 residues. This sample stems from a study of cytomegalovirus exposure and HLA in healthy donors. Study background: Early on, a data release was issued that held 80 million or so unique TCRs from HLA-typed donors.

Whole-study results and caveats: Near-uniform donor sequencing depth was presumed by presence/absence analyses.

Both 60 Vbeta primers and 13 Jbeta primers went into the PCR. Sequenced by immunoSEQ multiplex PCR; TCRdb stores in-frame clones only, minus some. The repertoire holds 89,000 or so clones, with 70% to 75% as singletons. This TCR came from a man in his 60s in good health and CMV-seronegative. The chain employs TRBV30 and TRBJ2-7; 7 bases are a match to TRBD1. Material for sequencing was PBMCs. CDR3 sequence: CAWSKGAEQYF. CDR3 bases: TGTGCCTGGAGTAAGGGGGCCGAGCAGTACTTC.